This T cell receptor beta chain was sequenced for a study of T cell changes during pregnancy in multiple sclerosis. The length of the CDR3 is 14 residues. Trimming left V 3 bases short and J 4 bases short, with 12 bases between. Germline V gives CDR1 LNHDA, CDR2 SQIVND (reference sequence). Data came from immunoSEQ multiplex PCR; TCRdb stores just in-frame clones and leaves some out. The sample shows 40,000 to 45,000 clones, 80% to 95% of them seen only once. The sequenced sample was CD4+ T cells from peripheral blood mononuclear cells, obtained in the second trimester of pregnancy. The source of this sequence is a female donor in good health, enrolled as a control in a pregnancy study. The chain combines TRBV19 with TRBJ1-2; TRBD1 might be the D (6 bases). The CDR3: CASSITGGLYGYTF. As DNA, the CDR3 is TGTGCCAGTAGTATCACGGGGGGGCTCTATGGCTACACCTTC.